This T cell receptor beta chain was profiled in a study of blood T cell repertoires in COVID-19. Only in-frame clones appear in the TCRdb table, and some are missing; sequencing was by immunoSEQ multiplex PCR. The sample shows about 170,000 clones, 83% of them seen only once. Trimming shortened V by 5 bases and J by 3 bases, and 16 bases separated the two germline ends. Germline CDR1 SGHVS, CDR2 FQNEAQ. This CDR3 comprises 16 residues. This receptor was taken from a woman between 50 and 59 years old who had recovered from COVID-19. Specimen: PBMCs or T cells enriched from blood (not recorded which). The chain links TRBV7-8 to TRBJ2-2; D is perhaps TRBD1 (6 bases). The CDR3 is CASSPGQIPYTGELFF. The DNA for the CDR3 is TGTGCCAGCAGCCCTGGACAGATTCCTTACACCGGGGAGCTGTTTTTT.